Below are 12 T cell receptor beta chains sequenced from a single sample in a study of tumor and adjacent non-tumor tissue in lung cancer. The library came from three nested PCR rounds adapted from ARM-PCR protocols. MiXCR was run by TCRdb on the multiplex PCR reads, yielding one entry per CDR3 protein. The table shows about 75,000 distinct CDR3 sequences, with around 70% occurring only once. The template was RNA from unsorted bulk tissue. The normal lung tissue was taken more than 3 cm from the tumor edge. Sequencing was carried out using distant non-tumor lung tissue. The receptors originated from a woman between 45 and 60 years old with non-small cell lung cancer.

In the case of this clonotype: Sequence at one end of the junction differs from germline and may be a read error. The chain carries TRBV29-1 and TRBJ1-1, with D maybe TRBD1 (5 bases). Germline lookup yields CDR1 SQVTM and CDR2 ANQGSEA. This CDR3 has 12 residues. CDR3: CSVARGGAEPFF. CDR3 nucleotides: TGCAGCGTTGCAAGGGGAGGGGCTGAACCTTTCTTT. The whole variable domain, remainder taken from reference TRBV29-1 and TRBJ1-1, is SAVISQKPSRDICQRGTSLTIQCQVDSQVTMMFWYRQQPGQSLTLIATANQGSEATYESGFVIDKFPISRPNLTFSTLTVSNMSPEDSSIYLCSVARGGAEPFFGQGTRLTVV.

As for this clonotype: The junction departs from the called germline gene at one end, perhaps through a read error. The J gene is TRBJ2-1, the V gene TRBV11-1, with D possibly being TRBD2 (5 bases). Germline V lookup: CDR1 SGHAT, CDR2 FQDESV (reference sequence). The CDR3 contains 13 residues. This CDR3 is CACSLPSRDEQFF. DNA of the CDR3: TGTGCCTGCAGCTTACCTTCGCGGGATGAGCAGTTCTTC. The variable domain in full, completed from reference TRBV11-1 and TRBJ2-1, reads EAEVAQSPRYKITEKSQAVAFWCDPISGHATLYWYRQILGQGPELLVQFQDESVVDDSQLPKDRFSAERLKGVDSTLKIQPAELGDSAMYLCACSLPSRDEQFFGPGTRLTVL.

The V gene is TRBV20-1, the J gene TRBJ2-2; the match to TRBD2 covers 7 bases. The CDR3 covers 14 residues. The germline V gene encodes CDR1 DFQATT and CDR2 SNEGSKA (reference sequence). V trimming: 1 base; J trimming: 6 bases; junction bases outside the gene matches: 5. CDR3: CSARASGKAGELFF. Written as DNA, the CDR3 is TGCAGTGCTAGAGCCAGCGGGAAGGCCGGGGAGCTGTTTTTT.

This clonotype came up many times. The gene calls are TRBV29-1 and TRBJ1-1, with no clear D. CDR1 is SQVTM and CDR2 is ANQGSEA in the germline V gene. The V end was cut by 6 bases, the J end by 10 bases, with 12 bases between. The CDR3 extends over 10 amino acids. This CDR3 is CSVGVKRAFF. CDR3 DNA: TGCAGCGTCGGTGTAAAACGAGCTTTCTTT.

In regard to this clonotype: One end of the junction fails to match germline, which may point to a read error. V and J are TRBV6-1 and TRBJ1-6; D is possibly TRBD1 (5 bases). Germline lookup yields CDR1 MNHNS and CDR2 SASEGT. The CDR3 runs 15 residues. CDR3 sequence reads: CTSSEDPNSRTLLHF. The CDR3 bases are TGTACCAGCAGTGAAGATCCCAACAGTAGGACACTCCTCCACTTT.

The chain employs TRBV4-3 and TRBJ2-1; TRBD2 is a possible D gene (5 bases). With 1 base removed from V and 15 bases from J, the gap between germline ends came to 10 bases. CDR3 length: 11 residues. In germline, CDR1 is LGHNA, CDR2 YSLEER. The CDR3 nucleotides read TGCGCCAGCAGCCAAGTTAAGGACTGGTTCTTC. Its translation is CASSQVKDWFF.

Worth noting for this clonotype: At one end, the junction sequence differs from germline, possibly due to a read error. V and J are TRBV15 and TRBJ2-2; no reliable D call. The CDR3 spans 12 residues. Per germline, CDR1 LNHNV and CDR2 YYDKDF (reference sequence). The CDR3 DNA reads as TGTGTCACCAGTATGGCTTTTGGGGAGCTGTTTTTT. Translation: CVTSMAFGELFF.

A remark on this clonotype: At one of its ends the junction is not consistent with the germline gene, which may arise from a read error. This chain links TRBV20-1 with TRBJ2-7; no clear D. Germline V gene lookup returns CDR1 DFQATT and CDR2 SNEGSKA (reference sequence). The CDR3 totals 14 residues. The CDR3 reads CSGSREGTGYEQYF. The CDR3 coding sequence is TGCAGTGGTAGCCGAGAAGGTACGGGCTACGAACAGTACTTC.

The chain uses TRBV20-1 and TRBJ2-7; TRBD2 matches 7 bases. Germline CDR1 and CDR2: DFQATT and SNEGSKA (reference sequence). V lost 3 bases, J lost 13 bases, and 15 bases stayed unmatched. There are 13 residues in the CDR3. CDR3 bases: TGCAGTGCTAGCCGCGACGGGCGGGGGAGGCAATACTTC. It is translated as CSASRDGRGRQYF.

Comment on this clonotype: An end of the junction differs from the germline gene, which may be a read error. The chain has TRBV12-3 or TRBV12-4 and TRBJ1-3; D not resolved. The CDR3 spans 18 residues. The CDR3 DNA sequence: TGTGCCAGCAGTTCCCTCGGATGGCGAATAAGCTCTGGAAGCACCATATATTTT. This translates into CASSSLGWRISSGSTIYF.

The chain employs TRBV11-2 and TRBJ2-1, with 7 bases identical to TRBD2. The V and J ends lost 9 bases and 11 bases, in that order; junction bases with no gene match: 19. The germline CDR1 and CDR2 sequences are SGHAT and FQNNGV. The CDR3 has 15 amino acids. CDR3 bases: TGTGCCAGTGGGGGGGGGGTCCGTATTCCGACTAAGCAGTTCTTC. As protein: CASGGGVRIPTKQFF.

A remark on this clonotype: A single base separates this from a much larger clone, so it may be a read error. V gene TRBV28 combines with J gene TRBJ1-5, with D uncertain. This CDR3 contains 13 residues. The germline V gene has CDR1 MDHEN and CDR2 SYDVKM. V lost 3 bases and J lost 5, with 8 bases in between. CDR3 in amino acids: CASSFNKDQPQHF. In DNA form, the CDR3 reads TGTGCCAGCAGTTTTAACAAGGATCAGCCCCAGCATTTT.